This TCR beta chain was identified in a study of blood T cell repertoires in COVID-19. Overall study: The United States, Italy and Spain were the sources of the acute and convalescent COVID-19 samples.

The V gene lost 2 bases and the J gene lost 11 bases, with 5 bases spanning the gap. Germline CDR1 is SGHTS and CDR2 is YDEGEE. The CDR3 runs to 11 residues. This clone was seen just once. Original handling: From reference gene primer amplification, estimates of nucleated cell counts were derived. Sequencing used immunoSEQ multiplex PCR; TCRdb keeps in-frame clones, though not all of them. Clone size and the V and J calls come from that table; the DNA yielded D and trimming. The sample has some 120,000 clones; approximately 80% are singletons. This TCR derives from a man between 65 and 85 years old with active or convalescent COVID-19. The source material was peripheral blood. The chain is built from TRBV5-8 and TRBJ1-6, with D unclear. For the CDR3, the DNA is TGTGCCAGCAGCTTTACTCCACCCCTCCACTTT. Residues: CASSFTPPLHF.